The 2 T cell receptor beta chains reported below all come from one sample, sequenced in a study of T cells expressing NK-cell markers. TCRdb re-called the 5' RACE reads and gives one entry per CDR3 protein, without DNA. The sample data list fewer than 400,000 distinct CDR3 sequences. The sample comprised blood T cells: a sorted CD56 or NKG2C T cell subset, CD4+ or CD8+ T cells, or bulk PBMC T cells (not recorded which). The origin of the receptors is a woman aged 50 to 60 in good health.

This chain connects TRBV12-3 or TRBV12-4 to TRBJ1-5; TCRdb calls TRBD1, which cannot be checked without DNA. The CDR3 sequence is 14 residues long. CDR3: CASSRRGGNQPQHF.

The chain has TRBV7-9 and TRBJ2-2; lacking DNA, the TRBD1 call made by TCRdb goes unchecked. Germline CDR1 reads SEHNR; CDR2 reads FQNEAQ (reference sequence). The CDR3 is made up of 16 amino acids. The CDR3: CASSFLPGHYSGELFF.